This passage covers 32 T cell receptor beta chains from one sample sequenced in a study of T cells in Graves' hyperthyroidism and ophthalmopathy. RNA transcripts provided the source from which TCR beta CDR3 regions were amplified. The HTBI primer set served for first-round RT-PCR of the TCR CDR3. TCRdb passed the multiplex PCR reads through MiXCR, listing each CDR3 protein once. The sample holds approximately 700,000 distinct CDR3 sequences, roughly 45% seen once. Source material: peripheral blood or thyroid tissue (not recorded which). Source of these receptors: an adult man with Graves' disease, either hyperthyroidism or ophthalmopathy (not recorded which).

V is TRBV7-9 and J is TRBJ1-4; D remains ambiguous. The V gene's germline CDR1 is SEHNR and CDR2 FQNEAQ (reference sequence). The CDR3 extends over 15 amino acids. V lost 7 bases and J lost 4, with 16 bases in between. CDR3 bases: TGTGCCAGCACCGCTTCCTTAGGAAATAATGAAAAACTGTTTTTT. Its protein is CASTASLGNNEKLFF.

Note on this clonotype: Possible read error: a much larger clone is one base away. The CDR3 does not end in the conserved phenylalanine or tryptophan, so this is likely a read error. The J gene is TRBJ2-5, the V gene TRBV9; D is unclear. Germline lookup yields CDR1 SGDLS and CDR2 YYNGEE. This CDR3 is 14 amino acids long. The V and J ends lost 7 bases and 5 bases respectively, with 18 bases between them. In DNA, the CDR3 is TGTGCCAGCCTGAATCCCCCGTCCTCGGAGACCCAGTACATC. Its translation is CASLNPPSSETQYI.

Concerning this clonotype: A read error is possible here, since a much larger clone lies one base away. The conserved phenylalanine or tryptophan is not found at the CDR3 terminus, so this likely reflects a read error. The CDR3 reads CATSDSGTGQETQYL. CDR3 DNA: TGTGCCACCAGTGACTCCGGGACAGGACAAGAGACCCAGTACCTC. The chain links TRBV24-1 to TRBJ2-5, with 8 bases fitting TRBD1. Trimming removed 4 bases from V and 2 bases from J; junction bases left unmatched: 5. The CDR3 sequence is 15 residues long. Germline CDR1 and CDR2: KGHDR and SFDVKD.

This rearrangement joins TRBV6-6 to TRBJ1-2, with D possibly TRBD1 on 5 matching bases. Germline lookup yields CDR1 MNHNY and CDR2 SVGAGI (reference sequence). V gave up 7 bases and J gave up 3 bases, with 15 bases separating them. The CDR3 has 14 amino acids. Here the CDR3 DNA reads TGTGCCAGCAAGAGGGACGGCCAGGACTATGGCTACACCTTC. This translates into CASKRDGQDYGYTF.

The V gene is TRBV20-1, the J gene TRBJ2-5; TRBD2 might be the D (6 bases). The CDR3 consists of 12 residues. From germline, CDR1 is DFQATT and CDR2 SNEGSKA (reference sequence). Trimming took off 2 bases at V and 5 bases at J, with 9 bases between the two ends. CDR3 sequence: CSARLTSETQYF. In DNA form, the CDR3 reads TGCAGTGCTAGACTGACTAGTGAGACCCAGTACTTC.

V and J are TRBV20-1 and TRBJ1-5; possibly TRBD1 for D (5 bases). The CDR3 consists of 12 residues. The germline V gene has CDR1 DFQATT and CDR2 SNEGSKA (reference sequence). V lost 6 bases to trimming and J lost 3 bases, with 9 bases between them. The CDR3 bases are TGCAGTGCGGCCAGGGACAATCAGCCCCAGCATTTT. Translated: CSAARDNQPQHF.

The V gene is TRBV10-3, the J gene TRBJ1-5; no definite D call. V was shortened by 4 bases and J by 3 bases, with 13 bases between the two germline ends. The CDR3 loop spans 15 amino acids. Per the germline V gene, CDR1 is ENHRY and CDR2 is SYGVKD. As DNA, the CDR3 is TGTGCCATCAGTGCGTCCTTATGGGACAATCAGCCCCAGCATTTT. Protein sequence: CAISASLWDNQPQHF.

V usage is TRBV7-3 and J usage is TRBJ2-5; D is ambiguous. Trimming pared 5 bases from V and 5 bases from J, leaving 15 bases between. The germline CDR1 and CDR2 sequences are SGHTA and FQGTGA. The CDR3 extends over 14 amino acids. CDR3 sequence: CASSPVPRRETQYF. CDR3 bases: TGTGCCAGCAGCCCGGTCCCGCGGCGTGAGACCCAGTACTTC.

In its sample, this clonotype was seen many times. V is TRBV5-1 and J is TRBJ1-3; possibly TRBD1 for D (5 bases). The CDR3 sequence is 12 residues long. Deletions cut 4 bases from V and 5 bases from J, with 7 bases between. CDR1 and CDR2 (germline): SGHRS, YFSETQ. As DNA, the CDR3 is TGCGCCAGCAGCCAGGACAGAAACACCATATATTTT. Amino acids: CASSQDRNTIYF. Together with reference TRBV5-1 and TRBJ1-3, the CDR3 gives the full variable domain: KAGVTQTPRYLIKTRGQQVTLSCSPISGHRSVSWYQQTPGQGLQFLFEYFSETQRNKGNFPGRFSGRQFSNSRSEMNVSTLELGDSALYLCASSQDRNTIYFGEGSWLTVV.

The chain employs TRBV12-5 and TRBJ2-5; TRBD2 is a possible D gene (6 bases). The CDR3 extends over 15 amino acids. Germline CDR1 is LGHNT and CDR2 is FRNRAP. With 4 bases removed from V and 4 bases from J, the gap between germline ends came to 16 bases. CDR3 region: CASGSSAGIVETQYF. CDR3 sequence (DNA): TGTGCTAGTGGTTCTTCGGCGGGGATTGTAGAGACCCAGTACTTC.

The J gene is TRBJ2-7, the V gene TRBV25-1; 8 bases fit TRBD1. CDR1 MGHDK and CDR2 SYGVNS come from the germline V gene. The ends lost 6 bases at V and 9 bases at J; junction bases unmatched: 13. The CDR3 has 14 residues. CDR3 loop: CASSDPSWTGLQYF. CDR3 coding DNA: TGTGCCAGCAGCGACCCTTCCTGGACAGGGCTGCAGTACTTC.

The chain is built from TRBV6-5 and TRBJ1-2, with TRBD1 as a possible D gene (5 bases). CDR1 is MNHEY and CDR2 is SVGAGI in the germline V gene. The CDR3 contains 16 residues. V lost 2 bases, J lost 2 bases, and 15 bases lay in between. The CDR3 protein is CASSYPLHRRNYGYTF. The CDR3 nucleotides are TGTGCCAGCAGTTACCCGTTACACAGGAGAAACTATGGCTACACCTTC.

The genes are TRBV20-1 and TRBJ2-5; 16 bases are a match to TRBD2. The CDR3 has 19 residues. The germline gives CDR1 DFQATT, CDR2 SNEGSKA (reference sequence). The V gene end was trimmed by 6 bases and the J gene end by 2 bases; junction bases not matched to a gene: 15. CDR3 in amino acids: CSASQTGTSGGELQETQYF. CDR3 DNA: TGCAGTGCAAGCCAGACAGGGACTAGCGGGGGGGAACTACAAGAGACCCAGTACTTC.

The rearrangement uses TRBV7-9 and TRBJ1-1; 10 bases fit TRBD1. This CDR3 is built from 15 residues. Per the germline V gene, CDR1 is SEHNR and CDR2 is FQNEAQ (reference sequence). Trimming at V came to 5 bases and at J to 3 bases, leaving 6 bases not matched to a gene. The CDR3 DNA follows: TGTGCCAGCAGCCCCGGGACAGGGGAGGACACTGAAGCTTTCTTT. It specifies CASSPGTGEDTEAFF.

With respect to this clonotype: This may be a read error, as it is one base from a much larger clone. The genes are TRBV2 and TRBJ1-4, with a possible D match to TRBD1 (5 bases). V was shortened by 4 bases and J by 5 bases, with 11 bases between the two germline ends. Germline assignment: CDR1 SNHLY and CDR2 FYNNEI. The CDR3 has 14 residues. The CDR3 spells CASSAARQNEKLFF. CDR3 DNA sequence: TGTGCCAGCAGTGCAGCGCGACAGAATGAAAAACTGTTTTTT.

Note on this clonotype: A much larger clonotype is one base distant, so this may be a read error. J is TRBJ1-2 and V is TRBV7-9, with D perhaps TRBD1 (5 bases). CDR3 size: 14 residues. Germline V gene lookup returns CDR1 SEHNR and CDR2 FQNEAQ (reference sequence). V was trimmed by 5 bases and J by 5 bases, leaving 15 bases between them. CDR3 region: CASSEAGQEYGYTF. Here the CDR3 DNA reads TGTGCCAGCAGCGAAGCAGGGCAGGAGTATGGCTACACCTTC.

This chain links TRBV7-8 with TRBJ1-3; D not resolved. The V gene lost 0 bases and the J gene lost 0 bases, with 12 bases spanning the gap. This CDR3 contains 17 residues. CDR1 SGHVS and CDR2 FQNEAQ come from the germline V gene. The CDR3 reads CASSLASQKLSGNTIYF. In DNA, the CDR3 is TGTGCCAGCAGCTTAGCCTCCCAGAAACTCTCTGGAAACACCATATATTTT.

Note on this clonotype: The junction shows a germline mismatch at one end, possibly a read error. V is TRBV10-1 and J is TRBJ1-3; tentative D call: TRBD1 (5 bases). The CDR3 sequence is 9 residues long. Germline lookup yields CDR1 WNHNN and CDR2 SYGVQD (reference sequence). The CDR3, as DNA: TGCGCCAGCACCGAGACAGTCCATTTT. It specifies CASTETVHF.

The gene calls are TRBV19 and TRBJ2-7, with 7 bases fitting TRBD2. The CDR3 is made up of 14 amino acids. Trimming took 5 bases from V and 0 from J; bases not matched to a gene: 4. Germline CDR1 and CDR2: LNHDA and SQIVND (reference sequence). The CDR3 here is CASSPQRGSYEQYF. For the CDR3, the DNA is TGTGCCAGTAGTCCTCAGCGGGGCTCCTACGAGCAGTACTTC.

V gene TRBV9 combines with J gene TRBJ1-1; D may be TRBD1 (6 bases). The CDR3 extends over 16 amino acids. V dropped 1 base and J dropped 0 bases, with 13 bases sitting between them. In germline, CDR1 is SGDLS, CDR2 YYNGEE. CDR3 in DNA: TGTGCCAGCAGCGTAAGACCCGGGACAATGAACACTGAAGCTTTCTTT. It yields the protein CASSVRPGTMNTEAFF.

This chain uses TRBV19 with TRBJ1-6, with TRBD1 identical over 7 bases. The germline CDR1 and CDR2 sequences are LNHDA and SQIVND (reference sequence). J gave up 2 bases and V 6 bases, and 10 bases lay outside the gene matches. This CDR3 has 17 amino acids. In DNA, the CDR3 is TGTGCCAGTAGCAACCCGGGACAGCCAACCTATAATTCACCCCTCCACTTT. It encodes CASSNPGQPTYNSPLHF.

This clonotype was seen a handful of times. The rearrangement links TRBV9 to TRBJ2-7; D gene uncertain. The CDR3 contains 15 residues. The germline gives CDR1 SGDLS, CDR2 YYNGEE. The V gene lost 0 bases and the J gene lost 6 bases, with 16 bases spanning the gap. CDR3 amino acids: CASSVGPAPTGEQYF. DNA of the CDR3: TGTGCCAGCAGCGTAGGACCGGCACCTACGGGCGAGCAGTACTTC.

The chain uses TRBV25-1 and TRBJ1-4; possibly TRBD1 for D (6 bases). The CDR3 has 13 residues. The germline V gene has CDR1 MGHDK and CDR2 SYGVNS. Trimming shortened V by 8 bases and J by 5 bases, and 12 bases separated the two germline ends. CDR3 bases: TGTGCCAGCCAGACAGGCAAGAATGAAAAACTGTTTTTT. Residues: CASQTGKNEKLFF. Full variable domain (missing parts from reference TRBV25-1 and TRBJ1-4): EADIYQTPRYLVIGTGKKITLECSQTMGHDKMYWYQQDPGMELHLIHYSYGVNSTEKGDLSSESTVSRIRTEHFPLTLESARPSHTSQYLCASQTGKNEKLFFGSGTQLSVL.

As regards this clonotype: A much larger clone sits a single nucleotide away, making a read error possible. This sequence joins TRBV25-1 and TRBJ1-6, with D unclear. The V and J ends lost 10 bases and 7 bases respectively, with 20 bases between them. Germline assignment: CDR1 MGHDK and CDR2 SYGVNS. CDR3 length: 15 residues. CDR3 DNA sequence: TGTGCCACCAGAGGTGGTCAGTCGCAAAATTCACCCCTCCACTTT. It yields the protein CATRGGQSQNSPLHF.

Ten or more counts support this clonotype. The chain recombines TRBV7-2 with TRBJ1-2, with a tentative D call TRBD1 (5 bases). Trimming removed 5 bases from V and 4 bases from J, with 11 bases in between. Looked up from germline, CDR1 is SGHTA and CDR2 is FQGNSA. The CDR3 runs 13 residues. The CDR3 spells CASSQGTVYGYTF. CDR3 in DNA: TGTGCCAGCAGCCAAGGGACGGTCTATGGCTACACCTTC.

This clonotype has only a few counts. CDR3 loop: CASSLTRFQETQYF. The CDR3 nucleotides are TGTGCCAGCAGCTTGACCCGATTCCAAGAGACCCAGTACTTC. The V gene is TRBV5-5, the J gene TRBJ2-5, with D uncertain. This CDR3 is 14 amino acids long. The V end lost 1 base, the J end lost 1 base, and 8 bases lay between the germline ends. Germline CDR1 and CDR2: SGHKS and YYEKEE (reference sequence). Together with reference TRBV5-5 and TRBJ2-5, the CDR3 gives the full variable domain: DAGVTQSPTHLIKTRGQQVTLRCSPISGHKSVSWYQQVLGQGPQFIFQYYEKEERGRGNFPDRFSARQFPNYSSELNVNALLLGDSALYLCASSLTRFQETQYFGPGTRLLVL.

The genes are TRBV9 and TRBJ1-3, with 7 bases matching TRBD1. Per germline, CDR1 SGDLS and CDR2 YYNGEE. After removal of 2 bases from V and 0 bases from J, the junction contained 8 bases not matched to a gene. CDR3 length equals 17 residues. Here the CDR3 reads CASSVFDRANSGNTIYF. CDR3 bases: TGTGCCAGCAGCGTGTTCGACAGGGCCAACTCTGGAAACACCATATATTTT.

This clonotype was observed a few times. Sequence at one end of the junction differs from germline and may be a read error. The chain links TRBV2 to TRBJ1-5; D ambiguous. Germline CDR1 and CDR2: SNHLY and FYNNEI. CDR3 size: 13 residues. Written as DNA, the CDR3 is TGCGCCAGCAGTCCCTTTGAGAGTCAGCCCCAGCATTTT. This translates into CASSPFESQPQHF.

In its sample, this clonotype was seen a few times. This chain links TRBV6-5 with TRBJ1-5; a possible D gene is TRBD1 (5 bases). Germline CDR1 is MNHEY and CDR2 is SVGAGI. Between the trimmed V and J ends, which lost 4 bases and 7 bases, there was a span of 11 bases. This CDR3 is 13 amino acids long. CDR3 region: CASSWWGEQPQHF. In DNA, the CDR3 is TGTGCCAGCAGTTGGTGGGGCGAACAGCCCCAGCATTTT.

This clonotype is labeled medium-sized. The chain is built from TRBV24-1 and TRBJ1-2; no clear D gene. The ends were cut back, 6 bases at V and 4 bases at J, with 11 bases in the middle. The CDR3 has 13 amino acids. From germline, CDR1 is KGHDR and CDR2 SFDVKD. The DNA for the CDR3 is TGTGCCACCAGTTATTCATCCTTCTATGGCTACACCTTC. This codes for CATSYSSFYGYTF.

This clonotype was counted only a few times. The chain has TRBV7-9 and TRBJ2-7; perhaps TRBD1 as D (6 bases). Trimming shortened V by 4 bases and J by 2 bases, and 9 bases separated the two germline ends. The CDR3 runs 13 residues. Germline CDR1 is SEHNR and CDR2 is FQNEAQ (reference sequence). CDR3 coding DNA: TGTGCCAGCAGCTGGACAGCGGCCTACGAGCAGTACTTC. Translated, it gives CASSWTAAYEQYF.

In its sample, this clonotype was seen many times. This sequence joins TRBV25-1 and TRBJ1-2; tentative D call: TRBD1 (6 bases). The CDR3 has 14 residues. CDR1 MGHDK and CDR2 SYGVNS come from the germline V gene. The germline V and J ends were trimmed by 1 base and 10 bases, with 16 bases remaining between them. The chain's CDR3 is CASSELRDTGAYTF. CDR3 nucleotide sequence: TGTGCCAGCAGTGAATTACGGGACACGGGGGCCTACACCTTC.